This T cell receptor (beta chain) stems from a study of regulatory T cells in long-lasting Graves disease. Study background: Patients with new Graves' disease had used antithyroid drugs below 3 months. General study results and limits: Clonotypes that were public and shared totalled approximately 3,000 in persistent patients versus over 800 in new patients. Lower TCR diversity was seen in persistent Graves' patients than in newly diagnosed ones.

Building of the TCR beta libraries involved iRepertoire HTBI primers and Arm-PCR of CDR3 regions. Each CDR3 protein gets one entry after TCRdb re-called the multiplex PCR reads with MiXCR. The sample lists 400,000 to 500,000 distinct CDR3 sequences, about 17% occurring once. Regarding time point: newly diagnosed GD, antithyroid drugs for less than 3 months. Preparation of the TCR library used RNA extracted from PBMCs. J lost 8 bases, V lost 2 bases, and 9 bases had no gene match. From germline, CDR1 is KGHSH and CDR2 LQKENI. The CDR3 extends over 16 amino acids. This clonotype was seen many times. Antigen: not known. These sequences were also reported in another study, on T cells in Graves' hyperthyroidism and ophthalmopathy.

The clonotype comes from a woman aged 18-35 years with Graves disease. The starting material was peripheral blood mononuclear cells (PBMCs), obtained at new diagnosis, from a patient treated with antithyroid drugs. The rearrangement joins TRBV18 to TRBJ2-2, with 9 bases lining up with TRBD1. This CDR3 is CASSPDTGGALGELFF. CDR3 sequence (DNA): TGTGCCAGCTCACCAGATACAGGGGGCGCGCTTGGGGAGCTGTTTTTT.